The text below deals with one TCR beta chain. What it recognizes is unknown. These data originate in a study of shared clonotypes between healthy human individuals. Study-wide points: Among a handful of donors, roughly 5.5% of naive CD4 clonotypes were found in common. In general, naive subsets displayed greater estimated richness than memory subsets did.

Produced via immunoSEQ multiplex PCR; TCRdb's table is partial and in-frame only. The sample lists about 2 million clones, about 95% seen once, with roughly 1% in the top ten. Looked up from germline, CDR1 is SGHRS and CDR2 is YFSETQ. V trimming: 2 bases; J trimming: 11 bases; junction bases outside the gene matches: 9. The CDR3 runs to 16 residues. CD8 cells regarded as naive lacked CD45RO, were positively chosen for CCR7, and omitted terminally differentiated effector memory CD45RA+ cells. The rearrangement joins TRBV5-1 to TRBJ2-1; 14 bases fit TRBD2. This TCR derives from a man between 18 and 29 years old in good health. Sequencing was carried out using naive CD8+ T cells sorted from blood. CDR3 loop: CASSFFEGLAGEKQFF. DNA of the CDR3: TGCGCCAGCAGCTTCTTCGAGGGACTAGCGGGAGAAAAGCAGTTCTTC.